This T cell receptor beta chain emerged from a study of response to subunit inactivated influenza vaccine (dated by TCRdb to 2017 to 2018). In the study overall: Deep quantitative T cell receptor repertoire profiling was used in the study to track responses to a trivalent subunit inactivated influenza vaccine. Overall study results and their limits: It was suggested by the authors that each seasonal influenza vaccination may recruit only a limited number of new T cells.

On this clonotype itself: It lacks a known antigen. Base qualities are not provided; no much larger clone lies one nucleotide away.

The CDR3 covers 11 residues, taking in both the cysteine and the phenylalanine. Just CDR3 DNA is preserved here, 33 bases in frame from base 1. CDR1 MDHEN and CDR2 SYDVKM are derived from the germline V gene. The junction carries 8 bases between V and J, which are trimmed by 5 bases and 8 bases respectively. The library came from RT-PCR. Data came from an Illumina HiSeq 2500. The public reads were quality trimmed at Q25 with fastp and then assembled into clones with MiXCR by TCRdb, keeping productive beta chains. Entries are consolidated by CDR3 protein sequence, retaining the most common genes and DNA. This sample gives about 540,000 distinct CDR3 sequences in total; approximately 20% of them show up just once. 2.5% to 3% of the sample rests with the top ten. This same sample was also part of a study on T cells expressing NK-cell markers. Taken from the second paper: TCR beta cDNA libraries were made by 5'RACE template switching that added a universal primer site and unique molecular identifiers. About 8 donors provided sorted CD3+CD56+NKG2C+, CD3+CD56+NKG2C- and CD3+CD56-NKG2C+ T-cell subsets, whose TCR beta-chain repertoires were profiled. Seven of the eight sequenced donors were HCMV-seropositive and one was HCMV-seronegative. In several experiments an anti-gammadeltaTCR antibody was added to restrict sorting to alphabetaTCR-expressing T cells. In more than five donors, the dominant CD3+CD56+NKG2C+ clonotypes were found to rank among the top 10 CD8+ clonotypes and to make up 1.0-7.0% of CD8+ T cells. Those dominant clonotypes were again the most abundant among CD3+CD56-NKG2C+ cells in a handful of donors, at about 25-60.1%. It remained unclear whether the expanded NKG2C-expressing T cell clones were specific for HCMV antigens. The eight sequenced donors were randomly selected healthy volunteers, three men and five women. HCMV-specific IgG was detected in serum with a commercial ELISA kit to determine HCMV serostatus. Peripheral blood mononuclear cells were isolated from blood by Ficoll density gradient centrifugation. CD4+ and CD8+ T cells were isolated from PBMC by magnetic immunoseparation with Miltenyi isolation kits. Priming for cDNA synthesis came from the TCR beta constant segment, and two successive PCR amplification steps followed. The libraries were sequenced on Illumina HiSeq 2000/2500, MiSeq or NextSeq, producing 2 x 150 bp reads. MIGEC was used to demultiplex reads and group reads by UMI, and MiTCR was used to assemble and quantify clonotypes. Only TCR cDNA sequences supported by at least two reads were kept to exclude erroneous sequences. The tcR package was used for downstream repertoire analysis, with clonotypes matched between fractions based on CDR3 nucleotide sequence plus V segment. VDJmatch was used to annotate antigen specificity against VDJdb, with one amino acid substitution in CDR3 permitted.

The source of this sequence is a man aged 50-60 years who received an inactivated influenza vaccine. Donor details come from another sample of the same person, matched by shared clones. The input for sequencing was CD4+ T cells sorted from PBMCs, taken 11 to 12 days after vaccination. The chain uses TRBV28 and TRBJ2-3; the D gene assignment is ambiguous. The nucleotides are TGTGCCAGCAGTACTTGGGTTACGCAGTATTTT. This yields the protein CASSTWVTQYF.